Shown below are 25 T cell receptor beta chains from a single sample sequenced in a study of CD8 T cells in ankylosing spondylitis. The study, taken as a whole, reports: Ankylosing spondylitis blood appeared to be characterized by a TCR beta motif of 8 or 9 highly homologous variants.

MiXCR, run by TCRdb on the 5' RACE reads, gives a single entry per CDR3 protein. Of around 480,000 distinct CDR3 sequences listed, roughly 15% were seen once; the top ten hold approximately 0.97%. These receptors are not linked to any known antigen. Sequencing was carried out using blood, either unsorted or a sorted T cell fraction (not recorded which). The receptors were gathered from a male donor with ankylosing spondylitis.

The CDR3 nucleotides read TGTGCCAGCAGCCAAGGGGGGTCTACCCCTGTTTTCTTC. It is translated as CASSQGGSTPVFF. The chain joins TRBV3-1 to TRBJ2-1, with D tentatively TRBD1 or TRBD2 (5 bases each). This CDR3 is 13 amino acids long. Germline V lookup: CDR1 LGHDT, CDR2 YNNKEL (reference sequence). The V end was cut by 1 base, the J end by 16 bases, with 17 bases between.

The genes are TRBV28 and TRBJ2-5; a weak D match, TRBD1 (6 bases). This CDR3 comprises 14 residues. Trimming removed 5 bases at V and 5 bases at J, with 15 bases between. Germline lookup yields CDR1 MDHEN and CDR2 SYDVKM. The CDR3 DNA sequence: TGTGCCAGCAGTGGAACTACAGGGTCGGAGACCCAGTACTTC. Translating gives CASSGTTGSETQYF.

The chain uses TRBV6-1 and TRBJ2-3; 9 nucleotides match TRBD2. CDR3 length: 15 amino acids. V gave up 7 bases and J gave up 2 bases; unmatched junction bases: 7. Per germline, CDR1 MNHNS and CDR2 SASEGT. The CDR3 here is CASKREAGHTDTQYF. The CDR3 nucleotides are TGTGCCAGCAAGCGGGAGGCGGGACACACAGATACGCAGTATTTT.

The chain couples TRBV6-1 to TRBJ2-1, with unresolved D. There are 13 residues in the CDR3. V was cut by 6 bases and J by 11 bases, with 17 bases left in between. The germline V gene has CDR1 MNHNS and CDR2 SASEGT. This chain's CDR3 is CASSHEGQVQQFF. The CDR3 nucleotides are TGTGCCAGCAGCCATGAAGGCCAGGTTCAGCAGTTCTTC.

This clonotype has a count of ten or more. The chain has TRBV29-1 and TRBJ2-1; 7 bases are shared with TRBD2. The CDR3 sequence is 13 residues long. The germline gives CDR1 SQVTM, CDR2 ANQGSEA. The J segment lost 2 bases and the V segment lost 6 bases, leaving 4 bases of the junction unmatched. The CDR3 reads CSVTTSAYNEQFF. As DNA, the CDR3 is TGCAGCGTCACTACTAGCGCCTACAATGAGCAGTTCTTC.

The chain carries TRBV7-2 and TRBJ2-1; tentative D call: TRBD2 (5 bases). This CDR3 is built from 14 residues. V gave up 6 bases and J gave up 9 bases, with 18 bases separating them. The V gene's germline CDR1 is SGHTA and CDR2 FQGNSA. Here the CDR3 reads CASSQSPGIGEQFF. The CDR3 DNA is TGTGCCAGCAGTCAAAGTCCCGGGATCGGTGAGCAGTTCTTC.

On this clonotype itself: At one end, the junction sequence differs from germline, possibly due to a read error. J is TRBJ2-1 and V is TRBV7-7; D unresolved. Germline CDR1 reads SSHAT; CDR2 reads FNYEAQ (reference sequence). The CDR3 is 13 amino acids. The CDR3, as DNA: TGTGCTAGCAGCCCTAGGACGTATACGGAGCAGTTCTTC. Residues: CASSPRTYTEQFF. Variable domain in full (rest from reference TRBV7-7 and TRBJ2-1): GAGVSQSPRYKVTKRGQDVTLRCDPISSHATLYWYQQALGQGPEFLTYFNYEAQPDKSGLPSDRFSAERPEGSISTLTIQRTEQRDSAMYRCASSPRTYTEQFFGPGTRLTVL.

The table lists this clonotype with a few counts. This chain connects TRBV13 to TRBJ1-4; TRBD1 might be the D (5 bases). Germline V gene data show CDR1 as PRHDT and CDR2 as FYEKMQ (reference sequence). The CDR3 consists of 16 residues. V was pared by 5 bases and J by 0 bases, with 13 bases between. The CDR3 nucleotides read TGTGCCAGCAGCCTCCGGGACCTTGCAACTAATGAAAAACTGTTTTTT. It codes for CASSLRDLATNEKLFF.

There are a few counts of this clonotype. This chain links TRBV14 with TRBJ2-2; D is ambiguous. CDR1 is SGHDN and CDR2 is FVKESK in the germline V gene. The CDR3 spans 11 residues. Trimming shortened V by 1 base and J by 9 bases, and 3 bases separated the two germline ends. This CDR3 reads CASSQARELFF. DNA for the CDR3: TGTGCCAGCAGCCAAGCCCGGGAGCTGTTTTTT.

This clonotype was seen more than once but under ten times. The chain is built from TRBV20-1 and TRBJ1-1, with a possible D match to TRBD1 (5 bases). The CDR3 loop spans 13 amino acids. With 5 bases removed from V and 2 bases from J, the gap between germline ends came to 12 bases. Germline CDR1 reads DFQATT; CDR2 reads SNEGSKA (reference sequence). CDR3 protein: CSARGTTNTEAFF. Written as DNA, the CDR3 is TGCAGTGCTCGTGGGACGACCAACACTGAAGCTTTCTTT.

This rearrangement joins TRBV5-1 to TRBJ1-6; TRBD1 is a possible D gene (6 bases). This CDR3 is built from 15 residues. Germline CDR1 reads SGHRS; CDR2 reads YFSETQ. Trimming took off 5 bases at V and 1 base at J, with 10 bases between the two ends. The DNA for the CDR3 is TGCGCCAGCAGTGAAGGGGGATCCTATAATTCACCCCTCCACTTT. This translates into CASSEGGSYNSPLHF.

The chain joins TRBV5-5 to TRBJ1-4; D is undetermined. This CDR3 spans 16 amino acids. Germline V gives CDR1 SGHKS, CDR2 YYEKEE (reference sequence). The germline V and J ends were trimmed by 3 bases and 0 bases, with 12 bases remaining between them. CDR3 sequence (DNA): TGTGCCAGCAGCTGGAACAAAAGAGCAACTAATGAAAAACTGTTTTTT. Protein product: CASSWNKRATNEKLFF.

The J gene is TRBJ2-5, the V gene TRBV7-2; 11 nucleotides match TRBD2. CDR1 is SGHTA, CDR2 FQGNSA, per germline. The CDR3 length is 15 residues. J lost 4 bases, V lost 5 bases, and 6 bases had no gene match. The CDR3 sequence is CASSRVAGGGETQYF. CDR3 bases: TGTGCCAGCAGCCGAGTAGCGGGAGGGGGAGAGACCCAGTACTTC.

The rearrangement links TRBV12-3 or TRBV12-4 to TRBJ2-1; tentatively, D is TRBD2 (5 bases). V lost 0 bases and J lost 4, with 16 bases in between. The CDR3 extends over 17 amino acids. DNA for the CDR3: TGTGCCAGCAGTTTAGCCCTACTCGCGGGCGAATACAATGAGCAGTTCTTC. This encodes CASSLALLAGEYNEQFF.

This clonotype was recorded only once. The gene calls are TRBV24-1 and TRBJ2-3, with 10 bases lining up with TRBD2. Germline values: CDR1 KGHDR, CDR2 SFDVKD. This CDR3 has 16 residues. V shed 4 bases, J shed 9 bases, and the junction held 12 bases outside the gene matches. Here the CDR3 reads CATSDAALAGVATQYF. The CDR3 DNA is TGTGCCACCAGTGACGCGGCGCTAGCGGGAGTAGCCACGCAGTATTTT.

This clonotype showed up just a few times. The CDR3 protein is CASSEISGSTDTQYF. The CDR3 DNA follows: TGCGCCAGCAGCGAGATAAGCGGGAGCACAGATACGCAGTATTTT. This chain connects TRBV5-1 to TRBJ2-3, with a possible D match to TRBD2 (6 bases). CDR3 length: 15 residues. Germline V CDR1 and CDR2: SGHRS, YFSETQ. The germline V and J ends were trimmed by 4 bases and 0 bases, with 12 bases remaining between them.

The V gene is TRBV2, the J gene TRBJ2-3; D is possibly TRBD1 or TRBD2 (5 bases each). Germline V gene lookup returns CDR1 SNHLY and CDR2 FYNNEI. V was clipped by 8 bases and J by 1 base, with 19 bases between them. CDR3 length: 16 residues. The CDR3 DNA follows: TGTGCCAGCTTTCCTCGGGGCGGGTACGGCACAGATACGCAGTATTTT. Translated, it gives CASFPRGGYGTDTQYF.

This clonotype was counted a few times. V gene TRBV5-1 combines with J gene TRBJ1-1, with D hard to call. The CDR3 covers 12 residues. V was shortened by 4 bases and J by 11 bases, with 15 bases between the two germline ends. Germline V gene data show CDR1 as SGHRS and CDR2 as YFSETQ. As DNA, the CDR3 is TGCGCCAGCAGCGTTAGCGGGGTAGTTGCTTTCTTT. Its translation: CASSVSGVVAFF.

The J gene is TRBJ1-1, the V gene TRBV5-6; D is ambiguous. The CDR3 has 14 residues. CDR1 is SGHDT and CDR2 is YYEEEE in the germline V gene. Trimming shortened V by 1 base and J by 5 bases, and 12 bases separated the two germline ends. CDR3 sequence (DNA): TGTGCCAGCAGCTTGCAGAGCCCGGGGACTGAAGCTTTCTTT. It encodes CASSLQSPGTEAFF.

V usage is TRBV20-1 and J usage is TRBJ1-1, with D possibly TRBD1 on 6 matching bases. CDR3 length: 15 residues. Germline V CDR1 and CDR2: DFQATT, SNEGSKA (reference sequence). Trimming took off 3 bases at V and 0 bases at J, with 14 bases between the two ends. The CDR3 sequence is CSASRGHLMNTEAFF. CDR3 sequence (DNA): TGCAGTGCTAGTCGGGGACACCTTATGAACACTGAAGCTTTCTTT.

V gene TRBV15 combines with J gene TRBJ2-1; the match to TRBD2 covers 16 bases. Per germline, CDR1 LNHNV and CDR2 YYDKDF (reference sequence). This CDR3 comprises 16 residues. Trimming removed 0 bases from V and 7 bases from J; junction bases left unmatched: 0. CDR3 coding DNA: TGTGCCACCAGCAGAGAGGGACTAGCGGGAGGGAATGAGCAGTTCTTC. As protein: CATSREGLAGGNEQFF. Filled out from reference TRBV15 and TRBJ2-1, the complete variable domain reads DAMVIQNPRYQVTQFGKPVTLSCSQTLNHNVMYWYQQKSSQAPKLLFHYYDKDFNNEADTPDNFQSRRPNTSFCFLDIRSPGLGDTAMYLCATSREGLAGGNEQFFGPGTRLTVL.

This sequence joins TRBV28 and TRBJ1-2; 12 positions agree with TRBD1. Looked up from germline, CDR1 is MDHEN and CDR2 is SYDVKM. This CDR3 is built from 17 residues. V was clipped by 5 bases and J by 2 bases; unmatched bases: 9. This CDR3 is CASSPHGGTGGNYGYTF. CDR3 bases: TGTGCCAGCAGTCCTCACGGTGGGACAGGGGGCAACTATGGCTACACCTTC.

This clonotype was observed a handful of times. The V call is TRBV4-3, the J call TRBJ2-2; TRBD2 matches at 9 bases. The CDR3 loop spans 17 amino acids. V was pared by 0 bases and J by 9 bases, with 11 bases of the junction left unmatched. Germline CDR1 LGHNA, CDR2 YSLEER. CDR3 in DNA: TGCGCCAGCAGCCAAGATGGGGCTAGCGGGACGCCTCGGGAGCTGTTTTTT. This translates into CASSQDGASGTPRELFF.

The chain combines TRBV3-1 with TRBJ2-7, with TRBD2 matching 12 bases. The ends lost 4 bases at V and 8 bases at J; junction bases unmatched: 6. This CDR3 comprises 14 residues. Germline-derived CDR1 and CDR2 are LGHDT and YNNKEL (reference sequence). CDR3 nucleotide sequence: TGTGCCAGCAGCCCGACTAGCGGGAGCATGAAGCAGTACTTC. It codes for CASSPTSGSMKQYF.

This chain connects TRBV5-1 to TRBJ1-1; perhaps TRBD1 as D (6 bases). V lost 4 bases to trimming and J lost 3 bases, with 13 bases between them. Germline V CDR1 and CDR2: SGHRS, YFSETQ. The length of the CDR3 is 14 residues. As DNA, the CDR3 is TGCGCCAGCAGCAGTACAGGGTTGGACACTGAAGCTTTCTTT. It translates to CASSSTGLDTEAFF.